These 20 T cell receptor beta chains share one sample of origin, sequenced in a study of human T cells and chemical hapten exposure. A single record per CDR3 protein comes from TCRdb applying MiXCR to the RACE reads. This table has nearly 350,000 distinct CDR3 sequences, around 6.9% appearing once. The time point was: patch test 1, 2 weeks after DPC sensitization. The treatment is: therapeutic diphenylcyclopropenone sensitization with weekly scalp DPC. This specimen consisted of whole blood, obtained in connection with sensitization to the hapten diphenylcyclopropenone (DPC). The receptors were gathered from a woman younger than 30 with alopecia areata. Some clones in this sample may be carry-over from other donors' samples.

This clonotype came up a few times. The chain carries TRBV5-6 and TRBJ2-3, with a weak D call TRBD2 (6 bases). Germline lookup yields CDR1 SGHDT and CDR2 YYEEEE. The CDR3 totals 17 residues. The V end was cut by 2 bases, the J end by 2 bases, with 18 bases between. The CDR3 sequence: CASSFPPGWGDTDTQYF. The CDR3 bases are TGTGCCAGCAGCTTCCCTCCCGGATGGGGGGACACAGATACGCAGTATTTT.

Here the CDR3 DNA reads TGTGCCAGCAGTACGGTAGGAGACAGGTTCTCCTACGAGCAGTACTTC. This translates into CASSTVGDRFSYEQYF. The J gene is TRBJ2-7, the V gene TRBV12-3 or TRBV12-4; D is perhaps TRBD1 (6 bases). V was shortened by 5 bases and J by 0 bases, with 17 bases between the two germline ends. This CDR3 has 16 amino acids.

The table lists this clonotype with a few counts. The gene calls are TRBV27 and TRBJ1-5; 8 bases are a match to TRBD1. CDR1 is MNHEY and CDR2 is SMNVEV in the germline V gene (reference sequence). CDR3 length: 15 residues. After removal of 4 bases from V and 5 bases from J, the junction contained 7 bases not matched to a gene. CDR3 in DNA: TGTGCCAGCAGTTACTCCGGGACAGGCGATCAGCCCCAGCATTTT. Amino acids: CASSYSGTGDQPQHF.

This rearrangement joins TRBV9 to TRBJ2-2; D remains ambiguous. The CDR3 extends over 14 amino acids. Germline V gives CDR1 SGDLS, CDR2 YYNGEE. The V end lost 1 base, the J end lost 5 bases, and 9 bases lay between the germline ends. CDR3 DNA: TGTGCCAGCAGCGTATCCTTTGTGACCGGGGAGCTGTTTTTT. It codes for CASSVSFVTGELFF.

This clonotype was counted only a few times. The genes are TRBV27 and TRBJ1-5; 8 nucleotides agree with TRBD1. V gave up 3 bases and J gave up 3 bases; unmatched junction bases: 7. CDR1 is MNHEY and CDR2 is SMNVEV in the germline V gene (reference sequence). This CDR3 has 16 residues. CDR3 nucleotide sequence: TGTGCCAGCAGTTTCAGGGGGCCGGACTTCAATCAGCCCCAGCATTTT. Translated, it gives CASSFRGPDFNQPQHF.

The J gene is TRBJ2-7, the V gene TRBV29-1; either TRBD1 or TRBD2 may fit D (5 bases each). CDR1 SQVTM and CDR2 ANQGSEA come from the germline V gene. The CDR3 runs to 14 residues. V lost 1 base to trimming and J lost 5 bases, with 15 bases between them. CDR3 residues: CSVEGDGPRDEQYF. CDR3 DNA sequence: TGCAGCGTTGAAGGGGACGGTCCTAGGGACGAGCAGTACTTC.

This clonotype was detected ten times or more. This chain uses TRBV29-1 with TRBJ2-2, with 7 bases fitting TRBD2. Germline V gives CDR1 SQVTM, CDR2 ANQGSEA. CDR3 length: 13 amino acids. V dropped 7 bases and J dropped 3; count of bases not matched to a gene: 5. CDR3 amino acids: CSGRGKYTGELFF. In DNA, the CDR3 is TGCAGCGGGCGGGGGAAGTACACCGGGGAGCTGTTTTTT.

This rearrangement joins TRBV6-5 to TRBJ2-7, with D unresolved. The CDR3 runs 14 residues. Looked up from germline, CDR1 is MNHEY and CDR2 is SVGAGI. V lost 2 bases and J 0 bases, leaving 8 bases between the germline ends. CDR3 sequence: CASSYRLNSYEQYF. DNA of the CDR3: TGTGCCAGCAGTTACCGACTTAACTCCTACGAGCAGTACTTC.

V usage is TRBV12-3 or TRBV12-4 and J usage is TRBJ2-4; TRBD2 matches 7 bases. The CDR3 runs 19 residues. V lost 5 bases and J lost 0; bases outside the gene matches: 16. The CDR3 region is CASSPGLVKEGGAKNIQYF. The CDR3 DNA is TGTGCCAGCAGTCCCGGACTAGTAAAGGAGGGTGGAGCCAAAAACATTCAGTACTTC.

J is TRBJ1-1 and V is TRBV6-2 or TRBV6-3; possible D gene TRBD1, 6 bases. The germline V and J ends were trimmed by 6 bases and 2 bases, with 16 bases remaining between them. Germline lookup yields CDR1 MNHEY and CDR2 SVGEGT. This CDR3 has 15 amino acids. The CDR3 loop reads CASSRSGTPNTEAFF. The CDR3 DNA reads TGTGCCAGCAGCCGTTCCGGGACACCCAACACTGAAGCTTTCTTT.

This clonotype was seen repeatedly, ten times or more. The rearrangement uses TRBV7-2 and TRBJ2-3, with 11 bases aligning to TRBD2. J gave up 3 bases and V 1 base, and 6 bases lay outside the gene matches. The V gene's germline CDR1 is SGHTA and CDR2 FQGNSA. The CDR3 extends over 17 amino acids. The CDR3: CASSLGGSGGATDTQYF. The CDR3 DNA is TGTGCCAGCAGCTTAGGAGGTAGCGGGGGGGCGACAGATACGCAGTATTTT.

The rearrangement uses TRBV29-1 and TRBJ1-2, with D possibly being TRBD1 (6 bases). The CDR3 covers 15 residues. In germline, CDR1 is SQVTM, CDR2 ANQGSEA. V lost 4 bases and J lost 1, with 16 bases in between. This CDR3 reads CSVGRGGLLNYGYTF. The DNA of the CDR3 is TGCAGCGTTGGGCGCGGGGGCTTACTTAACTATGGCTACACCTTC.

This clonotype was counted at least ten times. The V gene is TRBV20-1, the J gene TRBJ2-3; 10 bases fit TRBD2. CDR1 is DFQATT, CDR2 SNEGSKA, per germline (reference sequence). The CDR3 has 15 residues. Losses at the gene ends were 0 bases for V and 5 bases for J; bases not matched to a gene: 5. In DNA, the CDR3 is TGCAGTGCTAGAGAAGGGACTAGCGTTGTAGATACGCAGTATTTT. This translates into CSAREGTSVVDTQYF.

This clonotype was observed many times. V gene TRBV5-1 combines with J gene TRBJ2-1; D is perhaps TRBD2 (6 bases). Trimming cost V 4 bases and J 8 bases, with 13 bases left between them. CDR3 length equals 13 residues. The germline V gene has CDR1 SGHRS and CDR2 YFSETQ. Written as DNA, the CDR3 is TGCGCCAGCAGCAATCTAGCTAGCGATGAGCAGTTCTTC. It is translated as CASSNLASDEQFF.

The chain carries TRBV4-3 and TRBJ1-1; TRBD1 aligns across 7 bases. This CDR3 has 17 residues. CDR1 and CDR2 from the germline V gene are LGHNA and YSLEER. The trim removed 0 bases at V and 0 bases at J, leaving 7 bases unmatched. CDR3 nucleotides: TGCGCCAGCAGCCAAGAATCATACAGGGGAATGAACACTGAAGCTTTCTTT. Its protein product is CASSQESYRGMNTEAFF.

This clonotype showed up many times. CDR3 region: CASTPGLGFIEQFF. The CDR3 DNA reads as TGTGCCAGCACACCGGGACTAGGGTTTATTGAGCAGTTCTTC. This chain connects TRBV6-2 or TRBV6-3 to TRBJ2-1; 8 positions match TRBD2. In germline, CDR1 is MNHEY, CDR2 SVGEGT. CDR3 length: 14 residues. J gave up 9 bases and V 7 bases, and 11 bases lay outside the gene matches.

This chain uses TRBV4-3 with TRBJ1-6; no clear D. Germline V gene data show CDR1 as LGHNA and CDR2 as YSLEER. Trimming removed 2 bases at V and 8 bases at J, with 10 bases between. The CDR3 has 14 residues. The DNA of the CDR3 is TGCGCCAGCAGCCAAAACCAGTTTGATTCACCCCTCCACTTT. Translation gives CASSQNQFDSPLHF.

This clonotype was counted at least ten times. The chain carries TRBV6-5 and TRBJ1-5; TRBD1 is a possible D gene (6 bases). V was cut by 6 bases and J by 2 bases, with 14 bases left in between. The CDR3 is made up of 15 amino acids. Germline V CDR1 and CDR2: MNHEY, SVGAGI. CDR3: CASSKNRVGNQPQHF. The DNA of the CDR3 is TGTGCCAGCAGCAAGAACAGGGTTGGCAATCAGCCCCAGCATTTT.

This clonotype was detected a few times. V usage is TRBV5-1 and J usage is TRBJ2-2; D is tentatively TRBD1 or TRBD2 (6 bases each). Germline V gene sequence: CDR1 SGHRS, CDR2 YFSETQ. CDR3 size: 14 residues. Trimming cost V 5 bases and J 8 bases, with 16 bases left between them. The CDR3 sequence: CASRNPGARGELFF. The DNA of the CDR3 is TGCGCCAGCAGAAATCCGGGGGCGAGAGGGGAGCTGTTTTTT.

V gene TRBV6-5 combines with J gene TRBJ2-3; D is ambiguous. The CDR3 runs 12 residues. CDR1 and CDR2 from the germline V gene are MNHEY and SVGAGI. The V gene lost 8 bases and the J gene lost 5 bases, with 11 bases spanning the gap. The CDR3 here is CASGSPQDTQYF. DNA of the CDR3: TGTGCCAGCGGATCCCCACAAGATACGCAGTATTTT.